A single sample is the source of the 30 T cell receptor beta chains below, sequenced in a study of blood T cell repertoires in COVID-19. The table came from immunoSEQ multiplex PCR; TCRdb's copy has only in-frame clones and leaves some out. In the table there are around 81,000 clones, about four fifths of which are singletons. Sequenced: peripheral blood. These receptors were taken from a human donor in a cohort sampled during active COVID-19.

This clone has only a few counts. This rearrangement joins TRBV12-3 or TRBV12-4 to TRBJ1-4, with D unclear. CDR3 length: 12 amino acids. V lost 1 base and J lost 7, with 4 bases in between. CDR3 region: CASSLGSEKLFF. Written as DNA, the CDR3 is TGTGCCAGCAGTTTAGGGAGTGAAAAACTGTTTTTT.

The chain is built from TRBV9 and TRBJ2-4, with D perhaps matching TRBD2 (6 bases). The CDR3 contains 13 residues. V was cut by 9 bases and J by 6 bases, with 16 bases left in between. Germline assignment: CDR1 SGDLS and CDR2 YYNGEE. The CDR3 coding sequence is TGTGCCAAAAGAAGGGAGGTCGGAAACATTCAGTACTTC. This gives the protein CAKRREVGNIQYF.

The V call is TRBV6-1, the J call TRBJ1-3; the D gene is possibly TRBD1 (5 bases). The length of the CDR3 is 16 residues. V lost 1 base and J 0 bases, leaving 10 bases between the germline ends. The germline CDR1 and CDR2 sequences are MNHNS and SASEGT. CDR3 amino acids: CASSEVGAHSGNTIYF. CDR3 DNA: TGTGCCAGCAGTGAAGTTGGGGCTCACTCTGGAAACACCATATATTTT.

The J gene is TRBJ1-2, the V gene TRBV5-5; TRBD1 matches 9 bases. V trimming: 0 bases; J trimming: 4 bases; junction bases outside the gene matches: 4. Germline CDR1 and CDR2: SGHKS and YYEKEE (reference sequence). This CDR3 is 15 amino acids long. The CDR3 sequence: CASSLVQGAIYGYTF. CDR3 sequence (DNA): TGTGCCAGCAGCTTGGTACAGGGGGCCATCTATGGCTACACCTTC. The full variable domain, in which reference TRBV5-5 and TRBJ1-2 provide the parts outside the CDR3, is DAGVTQSPTHLIKTRGQQVTLRCSPISGHKSVSWYQQVLGQGPQFIFQYYEKEERGRGNFPDRFSARQFPNYSSELNVNALLLGDSALYLCASSLVQGAIYGYTFGSGTRLTVV.

This clone was observed a few times. This sequence joins TRBV19 and TRBJ1-2; TRBD1 matches 8 bases. There are 13 residues in the CDR3. V lost 7 bases and J lost 7; bases outside the gene matches: 8. Germline lookup yields CDR1 LNHDA and CDR2 SQIVND (reference sequence). CDR3 in amino acids: CASTYSGGSGYTF. CDR3 sequence (DNA): TGTGCCAGTACTTATTCAGGGGGCTCTGGCTACACCTTC. Full variable domain (missing parts from reference TRBV19 and TRBJ1-2): DGGITQSPKYLFRKEGQNVTLSCEQNLNHDAMYWYRQDPGQGLRLIYYSQIVNDFQKGDIAEGYSVSREKKESFPLTVTSAQKNPTAFYLCASTYSGGSGYTFGSGTRLTVV.

The chain combines TRBV24-1 with TRBJ2-7; possible D gene TRBD2, 6 bases. This CDR3 contains 15 residues. Germline V lookup: CDR1 KGHDR, CDR2 SFDVKD. Trimming removed 1 base from V and 0 bases from J, with 9 bases in between. The CDR3 DNA follows: TGTGCCACCAGTGATTTTAGGGGACTCTCCTACGAGCAGTACTTC. Translation: CATSDFRGLSYEQYF.

This clone was observed a handful of times. The V and J genes are TRBV4-3 and TRBJ1-2; D unclear. CDR3 length: 13 amino acids. Germline CDR1 and CDR2: LGHNA and YSLEER. V lost 0 bases and J lost 5, with 7 bases in between. The CDR3 sequence is CASSQDSLYGYTF. CDR3 DNA sequence: TGCGCCAGCAGCCAAGATTCCTTGTATGGCTACACCTTC.

J is TRBJ2-1 and V is TRBV7-8; D might be TRBD2 (6 bases). Germline V lookup: CDR1 SGHVS, CDR2 FQNEAQ. This CDR3 spans 16 amino acids. Trimming took off 1 base at V and 4 bases at J, with 14 bases between the two ends. As DNA, the CDR3 is TGTGCCAGCAGCTTAGGCCCGCGGGGTTTTTACAATGAGCAGTTCTTC. As protein: CASSLGPRGFYNEQFF.

The V call is TRBV5-1, the J call TRBJ2-3; 8 bases are shared with TRBD2. The CDR3 sequence is 15 residues long. Germline V gives CDR1 SGHRS, CDR2 YFSETQ. With V trimmed by 5 bases and J by 0 bases, 5 bases remained unmatched. CDR3 sequence reads: CASSISGGSTDTQYF. CDR3 in DNA: TGCGCCAGCAGTATAAGCGGGGGTAGCACAGATACGCAGTATTTT.

The chain uses TRBV7-9 and TRBJ2-3; the match to TRBD2 covers 8 bases. Germline CDR1 reads SEHNR; CDR2 reads FQNEAQ (reference sequence). V gave up 5 bases and J gave up 5 bases; unmatched junction bases: 12. This CDR3 spans 16 amino acids. CDR3 protein: CASSRGNGGARDTQYF. In DNA, the CDR3 is TGTGCCAGCAGCCGGGGGAACGGGGGGGCTAGAGATACGCAGTATTTT.

This chain's CDR3 is CASADWRLNTDTQYF. Here the CDR3 DNA reads TGTGCCAGCGCCGACTGGAGACTAAACACAGATACGCAGTATTTT. This sequence joins TRBV6-5 and TRBJ2-3, with TRBD2 as a possible D gene (5 bases). Germline V gene data show CDR1 as MNHEY and CDR2 as SVGAGI. CDR3 length equals 15 residues. V was pared by 8 bases and J by 2 bases, with 17 bases between.

This chain uses TRBV29-1 with TRBJ2-1, with 11 bases matching TRBD2. V shed 8 bases, J shed 9 bases, and the junction held 9 bases outside the gene matches. Per germline, CDR1 SQVTM and CDR2 ANQGSEA. The CDR3 is 13 amino acids. CDR3 coding DNA: TGCAGCTCCCGGGACGGACTAGCGGGTGAGCAGTTCTTC. This gives the protein CSSRDGLAGEQFF.

V gene TRBV4-3 combines with J gene TRBJ2-1; D not resolved. V was pared by 0 bases and J by 9 bases, with 21 bases between. CDR3 length: 17 amino acids. Germline V gives CDR1 LGHNA, CDR2 YSLEER. CDR3 bases: TGCGCCAGCAGCCAAGATCGTATGGGCCTCGTTCTGGGTGAGCAGTTCTTC. It translates to CASSQDRMGLVLGEQFF.

The chain uses TRBV7-9 and TRBJ2-7; possibly TRBD2 for D (5 bases). The ends were cut back, 5 bases at V and 5 bases at J, with 7 bases in the middle. Germline values: CDR1 SEHNR, CDR2 FQNEAQ (reference sequence). This CDR3 comprises 11 residues. The CDR3 DNA is TGTGCCAGCAGCACGACTAACGAGCAGTACTTC. This gives the protein CASSTTNEQYF.

The chain links TRBV19 to TRBJ1-5; D is possibly TRBD1 (5 bases). Germline V gives CDR1 LNHDA, CDR2 SQIVND (reference sequence). V lost 2 bases and J 0 bases, leaving 11 bases between the germline ends. The CDR3 extends over 16 amino acids. The CDR3 is CASSIKGRGSNQPQHF. In DNA form, the CDR3 reads TGTGCCAGTAGTATAAAGGGGAGGGGTAGCAATCAGCCCCAGCATTTT.

J is TRBJ2-5 and V is TRBV19; TRBD2 is a possible D gene (5 bases). V shed 5 bases and J shed 5 bases, with 18 bases lying between them. CDR1 LNHDA and CDR2 SQIVND come from the germline V gene (reference sequence). The CDR3 length is 15 residues. The CDR3 region has the DNA TGTGCCAGTAGTTGGAGTGACTCCCGCGGGGAGACCCAGTACTTC. Translated: CASSWSDSRGETQYF.

The chain has TRBV19 and TRBJ1-5, with TRBD1 matching 10 bases. Germline V gives CDR1 LNHDA, CDR2 SQIVND (reference sequence). This CDR3 is 14 amino acids long. With V trimmed by 6 bases and J by 6 bases, 5 bases remained unmatched. The CDR3 sequence is CASSGTGVRQPQHF. Here the CDR3 DNA reads TGTGCCAGTAGCGGGACAGGGGTCCGTCAGCCCCAGCATTTT.

The chain couples TRBV7-8 to TRBJ1-6; no clear D gene. Germline assignment: CDR1 SGHVS and CDR2 FQNEAQ. This CDR3 is built from 13 residues. The V and J ends lost 6 bases and 2 bases respectively, with 5 bases between them. The CDR3 DNA is TGTGCCAGCAGGGAGGCCTATAATTCACCCCTCCACTTT. Translated: CASREAYNSPLHF.

The chain is built from TRBV6-2 or TRBV6-3 and TRBJ2-7; D gene uncertain. This CDR3 region has 13 residues. V was trimmed by 0 bases and J by 8 bases, leaving 11 bases between them. CDR1 and CDR2 from the germline V gene are MNHEY and SVGEGT. The CDR3 protein is CASSYSVTVKQYF. CDR3 sequence (DNA): TGTGCCAGCAGTTACTCTGTAACAGTGAAGCAGTACTTC.

As concerns this clone: This is likely a read error, given that the CDR3 carries no conserved phenylalanine or tryptophan at its end. CDR3 in amino acids: CASSEYFMQGGYTL. For the CDR3, the DNA is TGTGCCAGCAGTGAATATTTCATGCAGGGTGGCTACACCCTC. The chain has TRBV6-1 and TRBJ1-2; D perhaps matches TRBD1 (5 bases). V shed 2 bases and J shed 7 bases, with 14 bases lying between them. Germline CDR1 and CDR2: MNHNS and SASEGT. The CDR3 runs 14 residues.

The chain recombines TRBV19 with TRBJ2-3, with D perhaps TRBD2 (6 bases). The CDR3 covers 14 residues. The V end was cut by 3 bases, the J end by 2 bases, with 9 bases between. Per the germline V gene, CDR1 is LNHDA and CDR2 is SQIVND (reference sequence). Here the CDR3 DNA reads TGTGCCAGTAGTATTGGGGGGACCACAGATACGCAGTATTTT. It codes for CASSIGGTTDTQYF.

This clone was detected only a few times. The J gene is TRBJ2-7, the V gene TRBV10-3, with 7 nucleotides matching TRBD2. Trimming at V came to 7 bases and at J to 7 bases, leaving 10 bases not matched to a gene. This CDR3 contains 13 residues. The V gene's germline CDR1 is ENHRY and CDR2 SYGVKD. The CDR3 nucleotides read TGTGCCATCACAGGGAGGGAGGGAGGTGAGCAGTACTTC. It translates to CAITGREGGEQYF.

This clone showed up just once. This rearrangement joins TRBV18 to TRBJ1-6, with 8 bases matching TRBD1. CDR1 is KGHSH, CDR2 LQKENI, per germline. V lost 3 bases, J lost 10 bases, and 11 bases stayed unmatched. The CDR3 is 16 residues long. The chain's CDR3 is CASSPSGTGGGSPLHF. The CDR3 DNA sequence: TGTGCCAGCTCACCCTCTGGGACAGGAGGGGGATCACCCCTCCACTTT.

In this sample, this clone turned up a few times. The rearrangement joins TRBV6-2 or TRBV6-3 to TRBJ2-7; no clear D gene. V gave up 2 bases and J gave up 3 bases, with 17 bases separating them. The CDR3 loop spans 16 amino acids. Germline V gives CDR1 MNHEY, CDR2 SVGEGT. CDR3 protein: CASSYMSARYGYEQYF. CDR3 DNA: TGTGCCAGCAGTTACATGTCCGCTAGGTATGGCTACGAGCAGTACTTC.

The V gene is TRBV3-1 (or the pseudogene TRBV3-2), the J gene TRBJ2-2; tentative D call: TRBD1 (6 bases). The CDR3 extends over 16 amino acids. CDR1 and CDR2 (germline): LGHDT, YNNKEL (reference sequence). With 5 bases removed from V and 0 bases from J, the gap between germline ends came to 13 bases. As DNA, the CDR3 is TGTGCCAGCAGCGATCCCGGGACAACGAACACCGGGGAGCTGTTTTTT. Translating it yields CASSDPGTTNTGELFF.

The chain links TRBV6-5 to TRBJ2-6; D remains unclear. This CDR3 is 13 amino acids long. Germline CDR1 is MNHEY and CDR2 is SVGAGI. V lost 7 bases and J 0 bases, leaving 4 bases between the germline ends. The CDR3 is CASIGSGANVLTF. CDR3 sequence (DNA): TGTGCCAGCATCGGCTCTGGGGCCAACGTCCTGACTTTC.

The chain employs TRBV6-5 and TRBJ1-2, with D possibly being TRBD1 (6 bases). V was cut by 6 bases and J by 0 bases, with 11 bases left in between. The V gene's germline CDR1 is MNHEY and CDR2 SVGAGI. The CDR3 runs 14 residues. This chain's CDR3 is CASREDRANYGYTF. The CDR3 DNA is TGTGCCAGCAGAGAGGACAGAGCTAACTATGGCTACACCTTC.

The chain has TRBV19 and TRBJ2-7; possibly TRBD2 for D (5 bases). Trimming took 3 bases from V and 2 from J, leaving 11 bases between them. This CDR3 spans 14 amino acids. The V gene's germline CDR1 is LNHDA and CDR2 SQIVND (reference sequence). The CDR3 bases are TGTGCCAGTAGTATGGAGGAAGGGCCCTACGAGCAGTACTTC. Its protein is CASSMEEGPYEQYF.

This clone was picked up a small number of times. The chain recombines TRBV18 with TRBJ1-5; a possible D gene is TRBD1 (6 bases). Germline V gene lookup returns CDR1 KGHSH and CDR2 LQKENI. The V and J ends lost 0 bases and 6 bases respectively, with 9 bases between them. CDR3 length: 14 residues. The CDR3 nucleotides are TGTGCCAGCTCACCACCGGGGGCGGGTCAGCCCCAGCATTTT. It is translated as CASSPPGAGQPQHF.

The chain recombines TRBV7-2 with TRBJ1-1; D is perhaps TRBD1 (5 bases). The CDR3 has 17 residues. The V end lost 3 bases, the J end lost 7 bases, and 24 bases lay between the germline ends. Germline CDR1 is SGHTA and CDR2 is FQGNSA. The CDR3 loop reads CASSFVGQGRGSVEAFF. DNA of the CDR3: TGTGCCAGCAGCTTTGTAGGGCAGGGAAGAGGTTCTGTTGAAGCTTTCTTT.